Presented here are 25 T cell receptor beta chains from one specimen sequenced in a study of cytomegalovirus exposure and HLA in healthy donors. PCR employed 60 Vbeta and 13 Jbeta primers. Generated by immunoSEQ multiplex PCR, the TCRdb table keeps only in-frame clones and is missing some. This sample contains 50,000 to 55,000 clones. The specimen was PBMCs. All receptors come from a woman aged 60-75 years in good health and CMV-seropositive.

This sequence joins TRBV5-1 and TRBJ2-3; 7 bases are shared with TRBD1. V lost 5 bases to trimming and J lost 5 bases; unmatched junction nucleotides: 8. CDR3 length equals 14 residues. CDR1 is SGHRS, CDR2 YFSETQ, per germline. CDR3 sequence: CASSEQGSGDTQYF. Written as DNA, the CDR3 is TGCGCCAGCAGTGAACAGGGGAGCGGAGATACGCAGTATTTT.

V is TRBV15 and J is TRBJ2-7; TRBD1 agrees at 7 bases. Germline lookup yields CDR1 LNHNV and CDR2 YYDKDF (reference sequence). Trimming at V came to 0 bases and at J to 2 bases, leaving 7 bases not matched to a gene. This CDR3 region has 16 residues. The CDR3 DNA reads TGTGCCACCAGCAGAGACCCTACAGGGGTCGCCTACGAGCAGTACTTC. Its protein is CATSRDPTGVAYEQYF.

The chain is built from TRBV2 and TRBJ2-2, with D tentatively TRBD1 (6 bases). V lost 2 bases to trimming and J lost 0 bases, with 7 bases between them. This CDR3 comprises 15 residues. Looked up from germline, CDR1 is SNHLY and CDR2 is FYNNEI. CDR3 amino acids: CASSERTANTGELFF. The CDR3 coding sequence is TGTGCCAGCAGTGAAAGGACAGCGAACACCGGGGAGCTGTTTTTT.

CDR3 sequence: CASSSLPGTSNQPQHF. CDR3 DNA sequence: TGTGCCAGCAGCTCACTACCAGGGACAAGTAATCAGCCCCAGCATTTT. The chain has TRBV5-5 and TRBJ1-5, with D perhaps matching TRBD1 (6 bases). This CDR3 comprises 16 residues. The germline V gene encodes CDR1 SGHKS and CDR2 YYEKEE (reference sequence). With 3 bases removed from V and 4 bases from J, the gap between germline ends came to 17 bases.

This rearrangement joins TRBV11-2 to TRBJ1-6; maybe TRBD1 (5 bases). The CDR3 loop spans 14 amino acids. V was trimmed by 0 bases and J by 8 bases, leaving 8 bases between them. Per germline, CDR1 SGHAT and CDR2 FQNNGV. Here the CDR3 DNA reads TGTGCCAGCAGCTTAGAACAGGTGTATTCACCCCTCCACTTT. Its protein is CASSLEQVYSPLHF.

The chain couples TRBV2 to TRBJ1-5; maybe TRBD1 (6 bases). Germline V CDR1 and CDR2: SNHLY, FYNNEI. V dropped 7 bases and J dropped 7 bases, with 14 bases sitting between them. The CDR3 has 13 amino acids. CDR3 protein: CASTQGGGQPQHF. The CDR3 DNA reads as TGTGCCAGCACCCAAGGGGGGGGCCAGCCCCAGCATTTT.

The CDR3 DNA follows: TGTGCCAGCAGTGCGGGGGGTACTAGCAATCAGCCCCAGCATTTT. Its protein product is CASSAGGTSNQPQHF. The V and J genes are TRBV2 and TRBJ1-5, with a weak D call TRBD1 (5 bases). The CDR3 covers 15 residues. Trimming stripped 4 bases from V and 0 bases from J, with 10 bases between. Per germline, CDR1 SNHLY and CDR2 FYNNEI.

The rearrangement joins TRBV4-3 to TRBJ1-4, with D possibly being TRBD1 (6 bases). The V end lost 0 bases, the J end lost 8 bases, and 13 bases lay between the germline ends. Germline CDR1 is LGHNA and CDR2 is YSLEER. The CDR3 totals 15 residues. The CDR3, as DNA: TGCGCCAGCAGCCAAGAAGGGGGAGTTGGGGAAAAACTGTTTTTT. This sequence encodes CASSQEGGVGEKLFF.

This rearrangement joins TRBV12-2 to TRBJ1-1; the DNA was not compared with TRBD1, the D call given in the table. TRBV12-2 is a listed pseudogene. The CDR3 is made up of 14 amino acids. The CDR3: CASHIGHRGTEAFF. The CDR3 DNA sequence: TGTGCAAGTCACATAGGTCACAGGGGCACTGAAGCTTTCTTT.

The CDR3 is CASSIGGARQEETQYF. The CDR3 DNA is TGCGCCAGCAGTATTGGAGGGGCCAGACAAGAAGAGACCCAGTACTTC. V and J are TRBV5-1 and TRBJ2-5; tentative D call: TRBD2 (6 bases). Trimming took off 5 bases at V and 3 bases at J, with 20 bases between the two ends. CDR1 is SGHRS, CDR2 YFSETQ, per germline. The CDR3 sequence is 16 residues long.

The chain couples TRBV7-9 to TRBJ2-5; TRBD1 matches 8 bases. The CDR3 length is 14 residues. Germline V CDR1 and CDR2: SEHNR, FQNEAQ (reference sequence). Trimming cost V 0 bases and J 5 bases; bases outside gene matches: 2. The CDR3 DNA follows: TGTGCCAGCAGCTTAGCGGACAGGGCCGAGACCCAGTACTTC. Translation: CASSLADRAETQYF.

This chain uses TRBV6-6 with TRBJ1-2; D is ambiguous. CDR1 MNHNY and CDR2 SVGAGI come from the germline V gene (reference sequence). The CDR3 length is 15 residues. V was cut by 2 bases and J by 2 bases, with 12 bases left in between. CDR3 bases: TGTGCCAGCAGTTACGTCCAGGCCGAGAACTATGGCTACACCTTC. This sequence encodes CASSYVQAENYGYTF.

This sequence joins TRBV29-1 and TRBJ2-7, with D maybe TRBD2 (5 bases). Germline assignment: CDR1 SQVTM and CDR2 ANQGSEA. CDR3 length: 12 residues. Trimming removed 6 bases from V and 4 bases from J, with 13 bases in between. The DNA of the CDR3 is TGCAGCGTGGTCGCTTCGGGGTACGAGCAGTACTTC. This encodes CSVVASGYEQYF.

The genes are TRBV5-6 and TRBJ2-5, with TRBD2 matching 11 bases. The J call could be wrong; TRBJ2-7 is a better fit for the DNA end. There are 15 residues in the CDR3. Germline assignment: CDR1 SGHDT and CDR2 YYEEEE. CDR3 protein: CASSFLGLAEYEQYF. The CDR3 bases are TGTGCCAGCAGCTTCCTGGGACTAGCGGAATACGAGCAGTACTTC.

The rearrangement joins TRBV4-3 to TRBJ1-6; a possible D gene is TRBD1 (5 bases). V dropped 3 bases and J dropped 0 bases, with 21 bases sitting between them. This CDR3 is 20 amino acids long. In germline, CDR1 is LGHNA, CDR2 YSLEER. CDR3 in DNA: TGCGCCAGCAGCCAGTGGACGGGGCTCGGGGGGAGCTCCTATAATTCACCCCTCCACTTT. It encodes CASSQWTGLGGSSYNSPLHF.

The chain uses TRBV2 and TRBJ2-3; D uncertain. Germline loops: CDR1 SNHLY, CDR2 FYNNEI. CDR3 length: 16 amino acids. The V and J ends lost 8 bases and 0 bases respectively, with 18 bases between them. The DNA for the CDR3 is TGTGCCAGCCTTCTCGATGCGGCTTTCAGCACAGATACGCAGTATTTT. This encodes CASLLDAAFSTDTQYF.

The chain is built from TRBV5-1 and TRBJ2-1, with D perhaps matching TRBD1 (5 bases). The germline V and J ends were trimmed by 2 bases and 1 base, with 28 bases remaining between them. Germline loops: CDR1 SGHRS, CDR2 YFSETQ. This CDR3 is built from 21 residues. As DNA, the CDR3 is TGCGCCAGCAGCTTCGATAAAACTGACCCAGGGTTCCGGAGATCCTACAATGAGCAGTTCTTC. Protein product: CASSFDKTDPGFRRSYNEQFF. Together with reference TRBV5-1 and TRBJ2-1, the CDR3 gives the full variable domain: KAGVTQTPRYLIKTRGQQVTLSCSPISGHRSVSWYQQTPGQGLQFLFEYFSETQRNKGNFPGRFSGRQFSNSRSEMNVSTLELGDSALYLCASSFDKTDPGFRRSYNEQFFGPGTRLTVL.

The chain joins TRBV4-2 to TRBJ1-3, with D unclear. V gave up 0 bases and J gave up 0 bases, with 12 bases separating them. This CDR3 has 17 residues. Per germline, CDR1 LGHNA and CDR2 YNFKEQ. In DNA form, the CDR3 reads TGTGCCAGCAGCCAAGATATGTCAGTCAGCTCTGGAAACACCATATATTTT. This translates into CASSQDMSVSSGNTIYF.

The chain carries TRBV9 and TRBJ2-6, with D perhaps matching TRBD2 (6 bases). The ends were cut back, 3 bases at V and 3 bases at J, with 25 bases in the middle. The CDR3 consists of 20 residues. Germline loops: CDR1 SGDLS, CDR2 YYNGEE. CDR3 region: CASSGGDDSTWAVGANVLTF. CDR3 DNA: TGTGCCAGCAGCGGCGGGGACGACAGCACATGGGCAGTTGGGGCCAACGTCCTGACTTTC.

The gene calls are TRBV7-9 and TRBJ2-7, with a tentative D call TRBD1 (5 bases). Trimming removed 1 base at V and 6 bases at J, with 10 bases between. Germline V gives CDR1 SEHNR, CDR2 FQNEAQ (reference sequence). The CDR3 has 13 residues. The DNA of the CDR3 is TGTGCCAGCAGCTTAGGAACCCAGGGCGAGCAGTACTTC. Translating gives CASSLGTQGEQYF.

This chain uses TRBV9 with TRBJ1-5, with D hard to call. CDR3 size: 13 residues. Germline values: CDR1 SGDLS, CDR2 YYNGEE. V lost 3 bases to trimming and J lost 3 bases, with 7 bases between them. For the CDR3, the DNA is TGTGCCAGCAGCGGAGGGCTCAATCAGCCCCAGCATTTT. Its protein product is CASSGGLNQPQHF.

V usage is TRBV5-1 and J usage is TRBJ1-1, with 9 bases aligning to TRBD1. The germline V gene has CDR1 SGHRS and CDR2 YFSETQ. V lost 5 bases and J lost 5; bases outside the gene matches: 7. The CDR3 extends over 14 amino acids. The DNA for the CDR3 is TGCGCCAGCAGTCCCGGGACAGGGAGAACTGAAGCTTTCTTT. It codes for CASSPGTGRTEAFF.

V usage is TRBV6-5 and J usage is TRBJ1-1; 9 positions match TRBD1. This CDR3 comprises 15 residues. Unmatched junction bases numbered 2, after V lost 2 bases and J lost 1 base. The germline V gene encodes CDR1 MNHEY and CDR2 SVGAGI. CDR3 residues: CASSYPGQGNTEAFF. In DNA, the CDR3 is TGTGCCAGCAGTTACCCGGGACAGGGGAACACTGAAGCTTTCTTT.

The CDR3 DNA reads TGTGCCAGCACGGAGGGGAGCTCTGGAAACACCATATATTTT. Protein product: CASTEGSSGNTIYF. This chain connects TRBV28 to TRBJ1-3, with a possible D match to TRBD1 (5 bases). Germline lookup yields CDR1 MDHEN and CDR2 SYDVKM. Trimming stripped 7 bases from V and 0 bases from J, with 10 bases between. CDR3 length: 14 amino acids.

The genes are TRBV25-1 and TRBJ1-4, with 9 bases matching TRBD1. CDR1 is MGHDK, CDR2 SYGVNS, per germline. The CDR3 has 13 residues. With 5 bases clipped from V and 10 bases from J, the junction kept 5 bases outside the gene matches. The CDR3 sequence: CASSKDRGGKLFF. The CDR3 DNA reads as TGTGCCAGCAGTAAGGACAGGGGAGGAAAACTGTTTTTT.